These T cell receptor beta chains were read from a single sample in a study of CD8 T cells in Susac syndrome. TCRdb reprocessed the immunoSEQ multiplex PCR reads via MiXCR and lists one record per CDR3 protein. The sample lists 250,000 to 300,000 distinct CDR3 sequences; almost 85% were seen once. Source material: CD8+ T cells from PBMCs. Receptor source: a human donor with multiple sclerosis. The CDR3 runs from the conserved cysteine through the conserved F or W. A clone size is listed for some rows: how often the clone was seen (once, few, many), or a class if it is expanded.

CDR3: CASSEVRASKNIQYF
V: TRBV6-1
length: 15
J: TRBJ2-4
size: .

CDR3: CASSIAGFAQPQHF
V: TRBV19
length: 14
J: TRBJ1-5
size: .

CDR3: CAWSDVIRYEQYF
V: TRBV30
length: 13
J: TRBJ2-7
size: .

CDR3: CASSPLGTGLTEAFF
V: TRBV19
length: 15
J: TRBJ1-1
size: .

CDR3: CASRPSLFYNEQFF
V: TRBV7-9
length: 14
J: TRBJ2-1
size: .

CDR3: CASSPHRSDEQFF
V: TRBV28
length: 13
J: TRBJ2-1
size: .

CDR3: CASSQRQGDEQFF
V: TRBV7-9
length: 13
J: TRBJ2-1
size: .

CDR3: CSVAPGHRGHTEAFF
V: TRBV29-1
length: 15
J: TRBJ1-1
size: .

CDR3: CASSVAGQPSGTDTQYF
V: TRBV9
length: 17
J: TRBJ2-3
size: .

CDR3: CASTLTGEETQYF
V: TRBV28
length: 13
J: TRBJ2-5
size: .

CDR3: CASSPNLNPNSAFF
V: TRBV3-1
length: 14
J: TRBJ1-1
size: few

CDR3: CASSLPVSGTGNTEAFF
V: TRBV7-9
length: 17
J: TRBJ1-1
size: .

CDR3: CASSEGTGNQPQHF
V: TRBV25-1
length: 14
J: TRBJ1-5
size: .

CDR3: CATSIDRFYEQYF
V: TRBV15
length: 13
J: TRBJ2-7
size: .

CDR3: CASTGYRDEQYF
V: TRBV7-9
length: 12
J: TRBJ2-7
size: .

CDR3: CASSTRTVTEAFF
V: TRBV19
length: 13
J: TRBJ1-1
size: .

CDR3: CSVLRGGYEQYF
V: TRBV29-1
length: 12
J: TRBJ2-7
size: .